One sample yielded the 12 T cell receptor beta chains listed below, sequenced in a study of T cells after yellow fever vaccination. TCRdb called the 5' RACE reads again in MiXCR, with one record for every CDR3 protein. The data hold around 530,000 distinct CDR3 sequences, with about a sixth observed a single time. Sequenced here: PBMCs, sampled 4 to 5 days after the first yellow fever vaccination. The receptor set was obtained from a young man who received the YFV17D yellow fever vaccine.

The chain combines TRBV11-1 with TRBJ2-2; 9 nucleotides match TRBD2. Germline values: CDR1 SGHAT, CDR2 FQDESV (reference sequence). With 2 bases clipped from V and 7 bases from J, the junction kept 8 bases outside the gene matches. CDR3 size: 16 residues. CDR3 protein: CASSLQAGGQIGELFF. The CDR3 DNA reads as TGTGCCAGCAGCTTACAGGCGGGGGGGCAAATCGGGGAGCTGTTTTTT.

This chain joins TRBV15 and TRBJ2-2; TRBD1 agrees at 10 bases. This CDR3 region has 17 residues. Looked up from germline, CDR1 is LNHNV and CDR2 is YYDKDF (reference sequence). V gave up 2 bases and J gave up 4 bases; unmatched junction bases: 7. The CDR3 loop is CATSRQDRGHVTGELFF. DNA for the CDR3: TGTGCCACCAGCAGACAAGACAGGGGGCACGTCACCGGGGAGCTGTTTTTT. Looking up the rest from reference TRBV15 and TRBJ2-2 gives the full variable domain: DAMVIQNPRYQVTQFGKPVTLSCSQTLNHNVMYWYQQKSSQAPKLLFHYYDKDFNNEADTPDNFQSRRPNTSFCFLDIRSPGLGDTAMYLCATSRQDRGHVTGELFFGEGSRLTVL.

This clonotype was counted only a few times. The DNA of the CDR3 is TGTGCCAGCAGAATAGGGACAGATAATTCACCCCTCCACTTT. This codes for CASRIGTDNSPLHF. The rearrangement links TRBV6-1 to TRBJ1-6; TRBD1 matches at 7 bases. The ends lost 6 bases at V and 5 bases at J; junction bases unmatched: 4. Germline V gene lookup returns CDR1 MNHNS and CDR2 SASEGT. The CDR3 runs 14 residues.

The chain combines TRBV29-1 with TRBJ2-5, with D unresolved. The CDR3 is made up of 12 amino acids. The V gene's germline CDR1 is SQVTM and CDR2 ANQGSEA. V lost 7 bases, J lost 1 base, and 10 bases lay in between. The CDR3 nucleotides are TGCAGCGCCTGCCCCACCCAAGAGACCCAGTACTTC. Protein sequence: CSACPTQETQYF.

In this sample, this clonotype turned up once. The rearrangement uses TRBV5-1 and TRBJ2-3; D might be TRBD2 (6 bases). The V gene's germline CDR1 is SGHRS and CDR2 YFSETQ. The CDR3 runs 16 residues. V lost 2 bases and J lost 0, with 13 bases in between. CDR3 sequence: CASSLPGASSTDTQYF. CDR3 DNA: TGCGCCAGCAGCTTACCGGGAGCGTCTAGCACAGATACGCAGTATTTT.

The chain joins TRBV10-2 to TRBJ1-1, with no clear D. Germline V CDR1 and CDR2: WSHSY, SAAADI. V lost 6 bases to trimming and J lost 6 bases, with 11 bases between them. The CDR3 loop spans 12 amino acids. In nucleotides, the CDR3 is TGCGCCAGCAGGAAGGAATCTTCTGAAGCTTTCTTT. Protein sequence: CASRKESSEAFF.

The chain recombines TRBV5-1 with TRBJ1-2; 9 bases are a match to TRBD1. Germline CDR1 reads SGHRS; CDR2 reads YFSETQ. This CDR3 is built from 13 residues. J gave up 7 bases and V 4 bases, and 5 bases lay outside the gene matches. The CDR3 DNA follows: TGCGCCAGCAGCCGGGACAGGGTGCCTGGCTACACCTTC. Its protein product is CASSRDRVPGYTF. Variable domain in full (rest from reference TRBV5-1 and TRBJ1-2): KAGVTQTPRYLIKTRGQQVTLSCSPISGHRSVSWYQQTPGQGLQFLFEYFSETQRNKGNFPGRFSGRQFSNSRSEMNVSTLELGDSALYLCASSRDRVPGYTFGSGTRLTVV.

This chain links TRBV10-3 with TRBJ2-7; 10 nucleotides match TRBD1. The CDR3 consists of 14 residues. The ends lost 4 bases at V and 6 bases at J; junction bases unmatched: 6. The germline gives CDR1 ENHRY, CDR2 SYGVKD. The CDR3 spells CAISGSGTGAEQYV. The CDR3 coding sequence is TGTGCCATCAGTGGATCCGGGACAGGGGCCGAGCAGTACGTC.

This clonotype was found a few times. The V gene is TRBV12-3 or TRBV12-4, the J gene TRBJ2-1, with 7 bases identical to TRBD1. V was pared by 7 bases and J by 0 bases, with 6 bases of the junction left unmatched. This CDR3 has 15 amino acids. Here the CDR3 reads CASNPGQSSYNEQFF. In DNA form, the CDR3 reads TGTGCCAGCAACCCGGGACAGAGCTCCTACAATGAGCAGTTCTTC.

The gene calls are TRBV19 and TRBJ1-1, with TRBD1 as a possible D gene (5 bases). The germline V gene has CDR1 LNHDA and CDR2 SQIVND (reference sequence). The CDR3 spans 12 residues. Trimming took off 9 bases at V and 7 bases at J, with 15 bases between the two ends. The CDR3 region is CASGTEVDEAFF. CDR3 nucleotide sequence: TGTGCCAGCGGGACGGAGGTGGATGAAGCTTTCTTT.

CDR3 loop: CASSRWNNEQFF. The DNA of the CDR3 is TGCGCCAGCAGCCGCTGGAACAATGAGCAGTTCTTC. V and J are TRBV5-1 and TRBJ2-1; no clear D. Per germline, CDR1 SGHRS and CDR2 YFSETQ. The CDR3 loop spans 12 amino acids. Trimming cost V 4 bases and J 5 bases, with 7 bases left between them.

This clonotype was counted only a few times. The chain recombines TRBV12-3 or TRBV12-4 with TRBJ1-5; D remains ambiguous. This CDR3 spans 12 amino acids. The V gene lost 0 bases and the J gene lost 9 bases, with 6 bases spanning the gap. The DNA of the CDR3 is TGTGCCAGCAGTTTAGCCCCCTCGCCCCAGCATTTT. Translation: CASSLAPSPQHF.